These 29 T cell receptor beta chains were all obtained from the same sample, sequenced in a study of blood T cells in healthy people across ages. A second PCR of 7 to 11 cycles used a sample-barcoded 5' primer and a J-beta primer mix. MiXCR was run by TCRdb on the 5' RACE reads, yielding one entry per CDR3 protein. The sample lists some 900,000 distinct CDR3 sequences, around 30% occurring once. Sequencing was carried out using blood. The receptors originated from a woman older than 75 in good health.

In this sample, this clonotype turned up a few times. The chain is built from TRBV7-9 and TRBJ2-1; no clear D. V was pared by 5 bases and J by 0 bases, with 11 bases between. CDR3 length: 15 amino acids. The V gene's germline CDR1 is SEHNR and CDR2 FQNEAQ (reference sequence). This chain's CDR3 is CASSATVNSYNEQFF. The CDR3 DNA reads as TGTGCCAGCAGCGCAACAGTAAACTCCTACAATGAGCAGTTCTTC.

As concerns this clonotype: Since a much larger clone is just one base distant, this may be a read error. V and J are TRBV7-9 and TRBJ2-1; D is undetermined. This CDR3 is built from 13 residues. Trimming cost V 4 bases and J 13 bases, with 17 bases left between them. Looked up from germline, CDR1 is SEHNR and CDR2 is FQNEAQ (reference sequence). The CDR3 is CASSSSKRSPQFF. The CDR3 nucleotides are TGTGCCAGCAGCTCCTCTAAGAGGTCGCCCCAGTTCTTC. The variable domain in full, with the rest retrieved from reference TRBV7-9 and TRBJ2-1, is DTGVSQNPRHKITKRGQNVTFRCDPISEHNRLYWYRQTLGQGPEFLTYFQNEAQLEKSRLLSDRFSAERPKGSFSTLEIQRTEQGDSAMYLCASSSSKRSPQFFGPGTRLTVL.

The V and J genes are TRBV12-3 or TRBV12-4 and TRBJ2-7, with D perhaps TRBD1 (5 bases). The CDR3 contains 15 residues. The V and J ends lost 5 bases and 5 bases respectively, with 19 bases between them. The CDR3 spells CASSRTNRIRHEQYF. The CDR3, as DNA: TGTGCCAGCAGTCGAACGAACAGGATCCGACACGAGCAGTACTTC.

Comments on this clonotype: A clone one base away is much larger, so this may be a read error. The CDR3 here is CASSSPAGGPVSADTQYF. The CDR3 coding sequence is TGTGCCAGCAGCTCCCCGGCGGGGGGGCCAGTCAGCGCAGATACGCAGTATTTT. The genes are TRBV7-2 and TRBJ2-3, with 9 bases aligning to TRBD2. Germline loops: CDR1 SGHTA, CDR2 FQGNSA. This CDR3 has 18 residues. The V and J ends lost 4 bases and 4 bases, in that order; junction bases with no gene match: 15.

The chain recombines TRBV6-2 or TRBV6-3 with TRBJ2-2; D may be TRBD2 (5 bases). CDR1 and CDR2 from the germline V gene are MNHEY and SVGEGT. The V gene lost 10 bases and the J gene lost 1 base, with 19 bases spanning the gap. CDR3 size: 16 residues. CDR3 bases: TGTGCCACACTTCCCAGTTACGGGGTGAACACCGGGGAGCTGTTTTTT. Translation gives CATLPSYGVNTGELFF.

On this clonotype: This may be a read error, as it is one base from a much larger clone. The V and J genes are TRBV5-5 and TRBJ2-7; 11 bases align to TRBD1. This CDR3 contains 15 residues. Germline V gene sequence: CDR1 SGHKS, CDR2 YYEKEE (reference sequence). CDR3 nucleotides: TGTGTCAGCAGCCCCGGACAGGGGGCGGGCTACGAGCAGTACTTC. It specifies CVSSPGQGAGYEQYF.

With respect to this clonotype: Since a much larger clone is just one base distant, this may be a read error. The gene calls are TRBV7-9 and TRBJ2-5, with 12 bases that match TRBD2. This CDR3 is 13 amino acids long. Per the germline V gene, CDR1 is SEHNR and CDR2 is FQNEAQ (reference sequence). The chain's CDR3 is CACRGLAGETQYF. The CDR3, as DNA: TGTGCCTGCAGGGGACTAGCGGGAGAGACCCAGTACTTC.

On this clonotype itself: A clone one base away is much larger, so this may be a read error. CDR3: CASRESREQYF. CDR3 nucleotide sequence: TGTGCCAGCAGGGAATCAAGGGAACAGTACTTC. The genes are TRBV25-1 and TRBJ2-5; unclear D gene. This CDR3 has 11 amino acids. The germline CDR1 and CDR2 sequences are MGHDK and SYGVNS.

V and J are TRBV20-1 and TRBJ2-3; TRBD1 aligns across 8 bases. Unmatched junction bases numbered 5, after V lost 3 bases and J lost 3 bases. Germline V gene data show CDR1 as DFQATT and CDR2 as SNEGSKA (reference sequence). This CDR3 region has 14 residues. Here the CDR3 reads CSARDRESTDTQYF. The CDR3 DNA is TGCAGTGCTAGGGACAGGGAGAGTACAGATACGCAGTATTTT.

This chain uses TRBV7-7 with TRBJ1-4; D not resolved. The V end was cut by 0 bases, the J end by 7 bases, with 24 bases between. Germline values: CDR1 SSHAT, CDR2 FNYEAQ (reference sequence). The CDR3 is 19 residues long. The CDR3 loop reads CASSLANLTRWEWGEKLFF. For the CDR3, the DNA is TGTGCCAGCAGCTTAGCCAACCTCACCCGGTGGGAATGGGGTGAAAAACTGTTTTTT. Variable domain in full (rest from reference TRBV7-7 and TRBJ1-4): GAGVSQSPRYKVTKRGQDVTLRCDPISSHATLYWYQQALGQGPEFLTYFNYEAQPDKSGLPSDRFSAERPEGSISTLTIQRTEQRDSAMYRCASSLANLTRWEWGEKLFFGSGTQLSVL.

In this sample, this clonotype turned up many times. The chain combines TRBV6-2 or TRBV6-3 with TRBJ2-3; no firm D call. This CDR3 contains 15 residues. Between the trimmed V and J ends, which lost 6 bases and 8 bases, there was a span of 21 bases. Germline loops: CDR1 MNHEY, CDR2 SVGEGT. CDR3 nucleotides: TGTGCCAGCAGCCCCAGTAATATGTATGGCGGTACGCAGTATTTT. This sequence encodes CASSPSNMYGGTQYF.

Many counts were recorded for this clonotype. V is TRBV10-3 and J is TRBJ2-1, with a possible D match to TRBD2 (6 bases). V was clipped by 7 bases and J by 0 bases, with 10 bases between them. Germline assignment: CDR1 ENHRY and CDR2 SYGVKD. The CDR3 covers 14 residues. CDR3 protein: CAIKAGNSYNEQFF. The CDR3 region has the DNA TGTGCCATCAAGGCGGGGAACTCCTACAATGAGCAGTTCTTC.

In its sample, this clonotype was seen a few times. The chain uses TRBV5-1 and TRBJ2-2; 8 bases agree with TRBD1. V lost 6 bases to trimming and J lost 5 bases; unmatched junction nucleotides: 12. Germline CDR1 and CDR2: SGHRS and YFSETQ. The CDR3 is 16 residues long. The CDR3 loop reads CASTYSGQGGTGELFF. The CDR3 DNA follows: TGCGCCAGCACCTACAGTGGACAGGGTGGTACCGGGGAGCTGTTTTTT.

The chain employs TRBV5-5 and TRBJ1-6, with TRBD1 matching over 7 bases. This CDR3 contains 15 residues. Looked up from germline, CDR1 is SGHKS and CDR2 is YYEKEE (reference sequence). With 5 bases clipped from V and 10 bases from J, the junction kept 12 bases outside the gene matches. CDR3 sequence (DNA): TGTGCCAGCAGGACTACAGGGGTATCTGGGTCACCCCTCCACTTT. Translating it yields CASRTTGVSGSPLHF.

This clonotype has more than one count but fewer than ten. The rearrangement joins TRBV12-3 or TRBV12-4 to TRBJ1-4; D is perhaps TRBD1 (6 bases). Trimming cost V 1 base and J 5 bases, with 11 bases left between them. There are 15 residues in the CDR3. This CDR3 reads CASSLGPQGNEKLFF. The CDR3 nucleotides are TGTGCCAGCAGTTTAGGACCTCAGGGGAATGAAAAACTGTTTTTT.

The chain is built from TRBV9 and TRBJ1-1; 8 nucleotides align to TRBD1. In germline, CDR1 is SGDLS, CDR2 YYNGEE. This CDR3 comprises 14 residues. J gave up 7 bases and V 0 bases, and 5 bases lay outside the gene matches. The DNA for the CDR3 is TGTGCCAGCAGCGTAGGGGCGGGGACAGGTGAAGCTTTCTTT. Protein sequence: CASSVGAGTGEAFF. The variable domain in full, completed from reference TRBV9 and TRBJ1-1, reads DSGVTQTPKHLITATGQRVTLRCSPRSGDLSVYWYQQSLDQGLQFLIQYYNGEERAKGNILERFSAQQFPDLHSELNLSSLELGDSALYFCASSVGAGTGEAFFGQGTRLTVV.

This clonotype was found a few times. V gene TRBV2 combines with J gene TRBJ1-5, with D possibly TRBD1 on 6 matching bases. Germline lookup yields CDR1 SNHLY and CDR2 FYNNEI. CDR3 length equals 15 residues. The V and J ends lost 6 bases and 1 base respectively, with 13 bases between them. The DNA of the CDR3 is TGTGCCAGCAGCCTAGACAGGACAAGCAATCAGCCCCAGCATTTT. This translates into CASSLDRTSNQPQHF.

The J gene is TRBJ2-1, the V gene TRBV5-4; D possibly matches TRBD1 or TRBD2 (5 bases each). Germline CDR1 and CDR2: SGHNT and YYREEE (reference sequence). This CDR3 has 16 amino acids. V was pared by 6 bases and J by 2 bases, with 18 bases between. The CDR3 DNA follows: TGTGCCAGCACTCTAGGTGGGGCGCGGGCCTACAATGAGCAGTTCTTC. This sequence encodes CASTLGGARAYNEQFF.

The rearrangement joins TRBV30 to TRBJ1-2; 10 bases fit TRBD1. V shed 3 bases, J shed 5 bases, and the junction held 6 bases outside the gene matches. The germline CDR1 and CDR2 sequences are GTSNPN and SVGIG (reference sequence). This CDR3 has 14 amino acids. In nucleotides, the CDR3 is TGTGCCTGGAGAAGGGACAGGGGAGGGTATGGCTACACCTTC. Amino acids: CAWRRDRGGYGYTF.

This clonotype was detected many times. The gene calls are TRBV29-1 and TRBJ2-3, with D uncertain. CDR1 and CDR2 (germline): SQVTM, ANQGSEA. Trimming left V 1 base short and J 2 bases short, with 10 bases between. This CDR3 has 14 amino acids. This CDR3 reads CSVEVWASTDTQYF. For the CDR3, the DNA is TGCAGCGTTGAAGTCTGGGCCTCCACAGATACGCAGTATTTT.

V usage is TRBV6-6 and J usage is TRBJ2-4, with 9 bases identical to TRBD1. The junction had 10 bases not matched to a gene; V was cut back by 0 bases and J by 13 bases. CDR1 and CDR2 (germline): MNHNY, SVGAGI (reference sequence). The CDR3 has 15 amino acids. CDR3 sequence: CASSYSTGGSYGQYF. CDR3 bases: TGTGCCAGCAGTTACTCGACAGGGGGTTCCTACGGGCAGTACTTC.

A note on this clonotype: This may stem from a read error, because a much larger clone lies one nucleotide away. DNA of the CDR3: TGTGCCAGCAAGCAGGCCCTCAGCTACGAGCAGTTCTTC. Protein: CASKQALSYEQFF. The chain combines TRBV2 with TRBJ2-1; D gene unclear. Germline CDR1 SNHLY, CDR2 FYNNEI. Between the trimmed V and J ends, which lost 7 bases and 10 bases, there was a span of 17 bases. The CDR3 length is 13 residues. Based on the CDR3 plus reference TRBV2 and TRBJ2-1, the full variable domain is EPEVTQTPSHQVTQMGQEVILRCVPISNHLYFYWYRQILGQKVEFLVSFYNNEISEKSEIFDDQFSVERPDGSNFTLKIRSTKLEDSAMYFCASKQALSYEQFFGPGTRLTVL.

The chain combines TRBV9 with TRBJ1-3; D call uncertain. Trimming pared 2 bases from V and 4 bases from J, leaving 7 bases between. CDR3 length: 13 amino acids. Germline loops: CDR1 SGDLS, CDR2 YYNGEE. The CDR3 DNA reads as TGTGCCAGCAGCGTGGTAGGGGGAAACACCATATATTTT. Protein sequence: CASSVVGGNTIYF.

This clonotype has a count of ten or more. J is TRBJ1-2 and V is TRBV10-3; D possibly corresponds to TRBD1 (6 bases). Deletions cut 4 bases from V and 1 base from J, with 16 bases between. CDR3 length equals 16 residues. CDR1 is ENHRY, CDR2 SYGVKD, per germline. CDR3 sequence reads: CAISAGAGAGNYGYTF. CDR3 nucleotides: TGTGCCATCAGTGCCGGGGCGGGGGCCGGTAACTATGGCTACACCTTC.

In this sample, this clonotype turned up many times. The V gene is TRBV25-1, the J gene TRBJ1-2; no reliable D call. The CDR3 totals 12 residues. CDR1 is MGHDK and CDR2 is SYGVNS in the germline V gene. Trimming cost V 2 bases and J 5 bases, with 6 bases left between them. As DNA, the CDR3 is TGTGCCAGCAGTGAACCTGGGTATGGCTACACCTTC. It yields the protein CASSEPGYGYTF.

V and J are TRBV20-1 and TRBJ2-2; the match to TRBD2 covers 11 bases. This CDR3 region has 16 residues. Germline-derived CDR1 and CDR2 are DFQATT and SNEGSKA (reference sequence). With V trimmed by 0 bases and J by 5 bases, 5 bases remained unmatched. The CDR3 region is CSARDPLAGGTGELFF. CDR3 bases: TGCAGTGCTAGAGATCCCCTAGCGGGGGGAACCGGGGAGCTGTTTTTT.

For the CDR3, the DNA is TGTGCCAGCAGCAATTGTCAGGGTGCAGATACGCAGTATTTT. It translates to CASSNCQGADTQYF. The rearrangement links TRBV21-1 to TRBJ2-3; TRBD1 is taken as the D call from the table, unchecked against the DNA. TRBV21-1 corresponds to a pseudogene. CDR3 size: 14 residues.

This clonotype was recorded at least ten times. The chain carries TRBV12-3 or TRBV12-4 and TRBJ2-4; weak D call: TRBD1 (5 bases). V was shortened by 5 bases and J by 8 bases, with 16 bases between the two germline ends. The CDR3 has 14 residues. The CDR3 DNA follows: TGTGCCAGCAGTCTCGGGTTGGAAGGGGACATTCAGTACTTC. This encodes CASSLGLEGDIQYF.

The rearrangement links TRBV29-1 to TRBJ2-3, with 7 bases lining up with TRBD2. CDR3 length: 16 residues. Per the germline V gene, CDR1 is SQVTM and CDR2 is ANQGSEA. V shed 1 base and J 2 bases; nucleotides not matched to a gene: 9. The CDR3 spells CSVEGAAGVNTDTQYF. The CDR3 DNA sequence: TGCAGCGTTGAAGGGGCGGCGGGAGTAAACACAGATACGCAGTATTTT.